This TCR beta chain stems from a study of blood T cell repertoires in COVID-19. With 2 bases clipped from V and 3 bases from J, the junction kept 4 bases outside the gene matches. CDR1 and CDR2 from the germline V gene are GTSNPN and SVGIG (reference sequence). This CDR3 is built from 14 residues. The protocol was immunoSEQ multiplex PCR, while the TCRdb copy is restricted to in-frame clones and leaves out a portion. The sample lists around 120,000 clones, 70% to 90% occurring once. The TCR comes from a woman aged 50 to 60 who had recovered from COVID-19. Sequenced: PBMCs or T cells enriched from blood (not recorded which). The V and J genes are TRBV30 and TRBJ2-3; 8 bases are a match to TRBD1. The CDR3 reads CAWSLRTGTDTQYF. As DNA, the CDR3 is TGTGCCTGGAGTCTCCGGACAGGGACAGATACGCAGTATTTT. Using reference TRBV30 and TRBJ2-3 for the parts outside the CDR3, the full variable domain is SQTIHQWPATLVQPVGSPLSLECTVEGTSNPNLYWYRQAAGRGLQLLFYSVGIGQISSEVPQNLSASRPQDRQFILSSKKLLLSDSGFYLCAWSLRTGTDTQYFGPGTRLTVL.